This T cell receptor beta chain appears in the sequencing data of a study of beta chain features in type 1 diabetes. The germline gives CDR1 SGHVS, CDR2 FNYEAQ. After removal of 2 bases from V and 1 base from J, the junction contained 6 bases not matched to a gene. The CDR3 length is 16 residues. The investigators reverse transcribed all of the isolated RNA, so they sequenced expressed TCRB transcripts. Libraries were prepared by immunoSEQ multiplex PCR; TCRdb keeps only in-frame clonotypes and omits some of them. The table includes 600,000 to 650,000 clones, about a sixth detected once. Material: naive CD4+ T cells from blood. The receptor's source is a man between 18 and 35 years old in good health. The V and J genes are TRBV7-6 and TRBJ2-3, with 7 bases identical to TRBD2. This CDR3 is CASSLSPLAGTDTQYF. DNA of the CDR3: TGTGCCAGCAGCTTATCCCCTCTAGCGGGCACAGATACGCAGTATTTT.